This T cell receptor (beta chain) was found in a study of OX40 agonist ivuxolimab in advanced cancers. The table came from immunoSEQ multiplex PCR; TCRdb's copy has only in-frame clones and leaves some out. The table includes 55,000 to 80,000 clones, 84% detected once. V was pared by 6 bases and J by 3 bases, with 9 bases of the junction left unmatched. This CDR3 has 15 amino acids. Germline V CDR1 and CDR2: KGHSH, LQKENI. The chain employs TRBV18 and TRBJ1-1, with 8 bases aligning to TRBD1. The input for sequencing was CD4+ or CD8+ T cells sorted from blood, taken in a trial of the OX40 agonist ivuxolimab. The sequence was obtained from an adult with an advanced solid tumor such as melanoma, head and neck, liver or kidney cancer. CDR3 DNA: TGTGCCAGCTCCTGGACAGGGAAACAAGACACTGAAGCTTTCTTT. It yields the protein CASSWTGKQDTEAFF.